This T cell receptor (beta chain) was obtained from a study of T cells in Graves' hyperthyroidism and ophthalmopathy. This clonotype was observed at least ten times. This CDR3 is built from 13 residues. Germline values: CDR1 SGDLS, CDR2 YYNGEE. V lost 7 bases to trimming and J lost 7 bases, with 18 bases between them. Amplified regions were TCR beta CDR3 sequences from RNA transcripts. TCR CDR3 regions were first amplified by RT-PCR with HTBI primers. MiXCR was run by TCRdb on the multiplex PCR reads, yielding one entry per CDR3 protein. The sample carries around 760,000 distinct CDR3 sequences, over 35% recorded once. Fresh peripheral blood, roughly 9.8 ml of it, supplied the PBMCs.

The TCR comes from a middle-aged woman with Graves' hyperthyroidism. The genes are TRBV9 and TRBJ2-7; D is possibly TRBD1 or TRBD2 (6 bases each). Material: blood. The CDR3 reads CASRDTAGSEQYF. The DNA for the CDR3 is TGTGCCAGCCGGGACACGGCGGGGTCTGAGCAGTACTTC.